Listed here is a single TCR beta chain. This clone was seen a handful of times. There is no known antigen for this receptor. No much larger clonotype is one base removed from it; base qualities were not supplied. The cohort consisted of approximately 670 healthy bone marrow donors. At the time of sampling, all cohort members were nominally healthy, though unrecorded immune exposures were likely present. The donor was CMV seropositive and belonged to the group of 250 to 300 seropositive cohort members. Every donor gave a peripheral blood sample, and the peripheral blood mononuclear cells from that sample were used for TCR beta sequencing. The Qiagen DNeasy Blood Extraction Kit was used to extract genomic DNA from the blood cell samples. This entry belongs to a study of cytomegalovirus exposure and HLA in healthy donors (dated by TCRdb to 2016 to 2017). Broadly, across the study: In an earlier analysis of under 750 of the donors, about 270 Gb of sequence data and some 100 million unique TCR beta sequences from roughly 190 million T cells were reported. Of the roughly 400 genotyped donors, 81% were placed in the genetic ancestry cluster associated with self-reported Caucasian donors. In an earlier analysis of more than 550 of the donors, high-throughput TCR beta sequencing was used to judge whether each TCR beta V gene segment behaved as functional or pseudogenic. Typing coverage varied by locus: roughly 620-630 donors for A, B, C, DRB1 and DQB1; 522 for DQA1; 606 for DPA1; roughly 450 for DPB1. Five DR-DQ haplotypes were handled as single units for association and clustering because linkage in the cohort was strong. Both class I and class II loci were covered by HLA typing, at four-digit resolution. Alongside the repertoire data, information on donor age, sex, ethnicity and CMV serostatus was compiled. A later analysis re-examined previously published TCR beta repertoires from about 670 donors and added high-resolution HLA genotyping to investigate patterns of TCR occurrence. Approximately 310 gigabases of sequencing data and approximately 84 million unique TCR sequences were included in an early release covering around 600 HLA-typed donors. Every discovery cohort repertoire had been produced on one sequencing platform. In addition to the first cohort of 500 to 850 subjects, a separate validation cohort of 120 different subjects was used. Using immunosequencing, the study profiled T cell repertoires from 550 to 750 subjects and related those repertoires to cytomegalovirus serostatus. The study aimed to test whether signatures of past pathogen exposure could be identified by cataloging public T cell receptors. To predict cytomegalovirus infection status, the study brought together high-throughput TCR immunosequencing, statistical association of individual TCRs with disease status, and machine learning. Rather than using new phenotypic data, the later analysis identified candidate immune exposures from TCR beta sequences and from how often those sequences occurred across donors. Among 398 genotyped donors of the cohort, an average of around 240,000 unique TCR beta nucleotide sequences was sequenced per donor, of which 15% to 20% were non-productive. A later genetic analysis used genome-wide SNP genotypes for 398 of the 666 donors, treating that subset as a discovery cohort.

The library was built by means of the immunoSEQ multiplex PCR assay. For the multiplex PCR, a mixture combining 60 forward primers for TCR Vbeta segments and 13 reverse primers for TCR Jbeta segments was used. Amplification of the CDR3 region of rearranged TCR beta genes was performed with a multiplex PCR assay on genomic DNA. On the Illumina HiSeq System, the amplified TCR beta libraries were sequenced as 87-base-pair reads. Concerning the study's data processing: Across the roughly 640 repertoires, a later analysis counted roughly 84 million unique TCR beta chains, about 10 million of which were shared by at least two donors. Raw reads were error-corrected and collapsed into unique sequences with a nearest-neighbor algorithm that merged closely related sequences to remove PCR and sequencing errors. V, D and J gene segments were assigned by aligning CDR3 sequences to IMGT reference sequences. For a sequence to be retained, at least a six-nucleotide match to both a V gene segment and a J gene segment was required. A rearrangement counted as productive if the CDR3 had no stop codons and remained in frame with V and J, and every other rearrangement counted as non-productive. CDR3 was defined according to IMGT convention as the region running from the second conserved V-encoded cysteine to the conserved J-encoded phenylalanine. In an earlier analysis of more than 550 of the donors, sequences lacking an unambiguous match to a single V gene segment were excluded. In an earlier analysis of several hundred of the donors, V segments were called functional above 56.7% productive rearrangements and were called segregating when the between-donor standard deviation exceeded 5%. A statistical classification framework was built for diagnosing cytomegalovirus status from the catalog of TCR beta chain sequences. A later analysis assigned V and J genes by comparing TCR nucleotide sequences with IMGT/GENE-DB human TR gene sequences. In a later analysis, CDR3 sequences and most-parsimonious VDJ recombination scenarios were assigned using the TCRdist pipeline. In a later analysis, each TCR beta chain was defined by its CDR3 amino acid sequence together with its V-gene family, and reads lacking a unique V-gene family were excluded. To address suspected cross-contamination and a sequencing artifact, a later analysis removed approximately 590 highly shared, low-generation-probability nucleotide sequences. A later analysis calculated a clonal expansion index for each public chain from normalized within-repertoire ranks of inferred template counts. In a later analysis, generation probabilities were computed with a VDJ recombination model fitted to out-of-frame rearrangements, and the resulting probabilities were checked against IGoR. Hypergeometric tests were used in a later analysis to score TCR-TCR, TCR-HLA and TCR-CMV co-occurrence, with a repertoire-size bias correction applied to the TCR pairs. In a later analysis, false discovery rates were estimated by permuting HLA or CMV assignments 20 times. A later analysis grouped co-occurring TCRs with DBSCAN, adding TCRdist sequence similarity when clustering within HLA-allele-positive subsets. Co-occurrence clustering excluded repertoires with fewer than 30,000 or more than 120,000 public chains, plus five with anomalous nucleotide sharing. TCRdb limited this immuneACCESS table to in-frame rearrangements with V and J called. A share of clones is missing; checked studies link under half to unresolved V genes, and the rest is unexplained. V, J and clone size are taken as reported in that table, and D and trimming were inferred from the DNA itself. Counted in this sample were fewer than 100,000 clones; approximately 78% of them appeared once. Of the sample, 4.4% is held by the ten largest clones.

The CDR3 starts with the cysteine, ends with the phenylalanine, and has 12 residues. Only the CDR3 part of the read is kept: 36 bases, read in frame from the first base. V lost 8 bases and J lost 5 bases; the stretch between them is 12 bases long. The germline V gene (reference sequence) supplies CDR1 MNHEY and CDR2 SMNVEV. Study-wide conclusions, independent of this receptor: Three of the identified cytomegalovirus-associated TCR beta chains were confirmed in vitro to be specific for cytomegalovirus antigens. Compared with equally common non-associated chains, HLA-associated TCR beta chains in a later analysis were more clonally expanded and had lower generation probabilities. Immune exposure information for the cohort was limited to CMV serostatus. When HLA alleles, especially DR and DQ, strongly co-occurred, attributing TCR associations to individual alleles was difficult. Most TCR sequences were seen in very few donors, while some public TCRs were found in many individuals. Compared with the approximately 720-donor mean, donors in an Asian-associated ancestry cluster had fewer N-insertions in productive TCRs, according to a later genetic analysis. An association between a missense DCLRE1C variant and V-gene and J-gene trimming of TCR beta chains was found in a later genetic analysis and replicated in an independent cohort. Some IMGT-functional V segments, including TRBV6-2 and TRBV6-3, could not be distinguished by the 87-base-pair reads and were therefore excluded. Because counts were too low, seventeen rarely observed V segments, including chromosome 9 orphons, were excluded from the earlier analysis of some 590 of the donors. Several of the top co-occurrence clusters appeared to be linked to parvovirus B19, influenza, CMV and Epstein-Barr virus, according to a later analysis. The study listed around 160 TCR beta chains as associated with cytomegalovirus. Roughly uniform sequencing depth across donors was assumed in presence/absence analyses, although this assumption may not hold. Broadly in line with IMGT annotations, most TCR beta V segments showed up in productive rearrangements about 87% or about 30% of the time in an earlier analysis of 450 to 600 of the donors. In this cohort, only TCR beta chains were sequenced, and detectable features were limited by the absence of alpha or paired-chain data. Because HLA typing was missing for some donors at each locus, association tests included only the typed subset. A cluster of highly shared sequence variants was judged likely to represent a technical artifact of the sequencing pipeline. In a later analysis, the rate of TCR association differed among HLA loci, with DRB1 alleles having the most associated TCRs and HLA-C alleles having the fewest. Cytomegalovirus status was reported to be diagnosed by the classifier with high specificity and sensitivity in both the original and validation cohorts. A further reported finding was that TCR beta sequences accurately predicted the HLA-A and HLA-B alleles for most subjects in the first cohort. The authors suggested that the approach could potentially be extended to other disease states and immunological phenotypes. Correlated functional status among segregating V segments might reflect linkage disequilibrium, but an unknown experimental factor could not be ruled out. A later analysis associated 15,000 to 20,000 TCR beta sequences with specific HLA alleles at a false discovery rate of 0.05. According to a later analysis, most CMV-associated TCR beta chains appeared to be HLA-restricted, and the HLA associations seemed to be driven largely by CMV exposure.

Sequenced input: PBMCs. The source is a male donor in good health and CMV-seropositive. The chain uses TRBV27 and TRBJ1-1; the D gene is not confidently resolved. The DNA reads TGTGCCAGCCGCTCGGGAGGGACTGAAGCTTTCTTT. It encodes CASRSGGTEAFF.